A single TCR beta chain is shown here with its context. At one boundary the junction diverges from the germline segment, which might be a read error. This sample's RNA came from whole unsorted tissue. Newly diagnosed lung cancer patients had thoracic surgery in China, August–late 2014, without prior chemotherapy. CDR3 size: 14 residues. Per the germline V gene, CDR1 is SGHDT and CDR2 is YYEEEE. TCRbeta libraries were built with three rounds of nested PCR, modified from ARM-PCR. One entry per CDR3 protein results from TCRdb running MiXCR on the multiplex PCR reads. Of over 100,000 distinct CDR3 sequences in the sample, more than 60% were seen once. These data come from a study of tumor and adjacent non-tumor tissue in lung cancer.

Sequences were obtained from lung tumor tissue. This receptor was identified in a woman in her fifties or sixties with non-small cell lung cancer. This rearrangement joins TRBV5-6 to TRBJ2-7; D possibly corresponds to TRBD2 (6 bases). CDR3 protein: CAGSRESDRRDQYF. The CDR3 DNA reads as TGTGCCGGCAGCCGCGAGAGCGACCGGCGGGATCAGTACTTC. The full variable domain, its missing parts supplied by reference TRBV5-6 and TRBJ2-7, is DAGVTQSPTHLIKTRGQQVTLRCSPKSGHDTVSWYQQALGQGPQFIFQYYEEEERQRGNFPDRFSGHQFPNYSSELNVNALLLGDSALYLCAGSRESDRRDQYFGPGTRLTVT.